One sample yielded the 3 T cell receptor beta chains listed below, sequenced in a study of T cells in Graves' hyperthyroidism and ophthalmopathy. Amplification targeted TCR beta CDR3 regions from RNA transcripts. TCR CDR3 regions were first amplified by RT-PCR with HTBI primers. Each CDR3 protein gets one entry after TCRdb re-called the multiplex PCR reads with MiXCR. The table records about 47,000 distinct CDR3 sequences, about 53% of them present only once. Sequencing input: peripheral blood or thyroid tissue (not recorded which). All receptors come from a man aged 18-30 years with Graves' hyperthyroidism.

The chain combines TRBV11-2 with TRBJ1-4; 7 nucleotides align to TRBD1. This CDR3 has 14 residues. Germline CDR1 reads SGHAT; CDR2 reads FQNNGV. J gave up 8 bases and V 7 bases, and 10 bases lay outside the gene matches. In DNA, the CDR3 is TGTGCCAGCACCCCGACAGGGACCTCGGAAAAACTGTTTTTT. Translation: CASTPTGTSEKLFF.

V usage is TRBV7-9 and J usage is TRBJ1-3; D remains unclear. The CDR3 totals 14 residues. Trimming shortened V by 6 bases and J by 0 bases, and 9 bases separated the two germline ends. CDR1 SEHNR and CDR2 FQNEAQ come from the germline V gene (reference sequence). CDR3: CASSSRLSGNTIYF. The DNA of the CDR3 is TGTGCCAGCAGTTCTCGACTCTCTGGAAACACCATATATTTT. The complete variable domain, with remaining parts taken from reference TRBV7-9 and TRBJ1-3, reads DTGVSQNPRHKITKRGQNVTFRCDPISEHNRLYWYRQTLGQGPEFLTYFQNEAQLEKSRLLSDRFSAERPKGSFSTLEIQRTEQGDSAMYLCASSSRLSGNTIYFGEGSWLTVV.

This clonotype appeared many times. CDR3 amino acids: CASSPLRHRGYTF. CDR3 nucleotides: TGTGCCAGCAGCCCCCTTCGACATAGAGGCTACACCTTC. The chain links TRBV28 to TRBJ1-2; no clear D gene. This CDR3 comprises 13 residues. Germline loops: CDR1 MDHEN, CDR2 SYDVKM. With 6 bases removed from V and 8 bases from J, the gap between germline ends came to 16 bases.